These 21 T cell receptor beta chains originate from one sample sequenced in a study of T cell responses to AZD1222 COVID-19 vaccine. Only in-frame clones appear in the TCRdb table, and some are missing; sequencing was by immunoSEQ multiplex PCR. The sample includes about 130,000 clones, 88% of them seen just once. This sample comprised peripheral blood, obtained on day 0 of AZD1222 vaccination. Source of these receptors: an adult in good health.

The chain couples TRBV19 to TRBJ2-5; unclear D gene. The CDR3 runs 13 residues. The V gene lost 7 bases and the J gene lost 1 base, with 10 bases spanning the gap. The V gene's germline CDR1 is LNHDA and CDR2 SQIVND (reference sequence). The CDR3 loop is CASNDWLQETQYF. The CDR3 bases are TGTGCCAGTAATGACTGGCTCCAAGAGACCCAGTACTTC.

This sequence joins TRBV11-3 and TRBJ2-3; 10 nucleotides align to TRBD2. The CDR3 is 16 amino acids. Germline assignment: CDR1 SGHNT and CDR2 YENEEA. Losses at the gene ends were 5 bases for V and 5 bases for J; bases not matched to a gene: 10. CDR3 region: CASSTRAGGPEDTQYF. The CDR3 DNA reads as TGTGCCAGCAGCACCAGAGCGGGAGGGCCCGAAGATACGCAGTATTTT.

The chain carries TRBV27 and TRBJ2-7; TRBD1 matches 10 bases. V lost 5 bases and J lost 3; bases outside the gene matches: 7. Looked up from germline, CDR1 is MNHEY and CDR2 is SMNVEV (reference sequence). This CDR3 has 15 amino acids. CDR3 coding DNA: TGTGCCAGCAGTATCCGGGACAGGGGCTTCTACGAGCAGTACTTC. The encoded protein is CASSIRDRGFYEQYF.

The gene calls are TRBV6-5 and TRBJ2-4; no clear D. The germline V and J ends were trimmed by 5 bases and 0 bases, with 8 bases remaining between them. Germline V gene lookup returns CDR1 MNHEY and CDR2 SVGAGI. The CDR3 length is 14 residues. Here the CDR3 reads CASSPPLAKNIQYF. The CDR3 nucleotides read TGTGCCAGCAGTCCCCCCCTAGCCAAAAACATTCAGTACTTC.

The V gene is TRBV5-1, the J gene TRBJ2-7; 8 positions agree with TRBD2. CDR1 and CDR2 (germline): SGHRS, YFSETQ. Germline trimming cut 1 base from V and 10 bases from J; bases unmatched to any gene: 7. The CDR3 covers 13 residues. The CDR3 sequence is CASSLMPSGRQYF. The CDR3 coding sequence is TGCGCCAGCAGCTTGATGCCTAGCGGGCGTCAGTACTTC.

About this clone: Other nucleotide sequences from this sample produce the same CDR3. The J gene is TRBJ2-7, the V gene TRBV18; D is uncertain. Trimming shortened V by 3 bases and J by 0 bases, and 3 bases separated the two germline ends. CDR1 and CDR2 from the germline V gene are KGHSH and LQKENI. CDR3 length: 12 residues. This CDR3 is CASSPSSYEQYF. The CDR3 DNA sequence: TGTGCCAGCTCACCCAGCTCCTACGAGCAGTACTTC.

J is TRBJ1-1 and V is TRBV6-4; 9 positions match TRBD1. Germline V gene lookup returns CDR1 MRHNA and CDR2 SNTAGT. The CDR3 spans 14 residues. V shed 6 bases, J shed 4 bases, and the junction held 6 bases outside the gene matches. The CDR3 bases are TGTGCCAGCAGCCTTACAGGGGGCAGCACTGAAGCTTTCTTT. Translation: CASSLTGGSTEAFF.

The gene calls are TRBV7-2 and TRBJ2-1, with TRBD2 identical over 9 bases. With 3 bases clipped from V and 4 bases from J, the junction kept 4 bases outside the gene matches. From germline, CDR1 is SGHTA and CDR2 FQGNSA. The CDR3 runs to 15 residues. The DNA for the CDR3 is TGTGCCAGCAGCTTCGCGGGGGGGCGGTACAATGAGCAGTTCTTC. Amino acids: CASSFAGGRYNEQFF.

The chain combines TRBV7-2 with TRBJ1-5, with 10 bases that match TRBD1. The V segment lost 0 bases and the J segment 7 bases; nucleotides outside the gene matches: 3. Germline values: CDR1 SGHTA, CDR2 FQGNSA. The CDR3 runs to 15 residues. The CDR3, as DNA: TGTGCCAGCAGCTTAGCCGGGACAGGGGAGCAGCCCCAGCATTTT. Residues: CASSLAGTGEQPQHF. Full variable domain (rest looked up from reference TRBV7-2 and TRBJ1-5): GAGVSQSPSNKVTEKGKDVELRCDPISGHTALYWYRQSLGQGLEFLIYFQGNSAPDKSGLPSDRFSAERTGGSVSTLTIQRTQQEDSAVYLCASSLAGTGEQPQHFGDGTRLSIL.

The CDR3 reads CASSLNQPQHF. CDR3 DNA: TGTGCCAGCAGCCTCAATCAGCCCCAGCATTTT. The chain is built from TRBV2 and TRBJ1-5; D is undetermined. The germline V and J ends were trimmed by 6 bases and 3 bases, with 3 bases remaining between them. Per germline, CDR1 SNHLY and CDR2 FYNNEI. CDR3 length equals 11 residues.

This clone was counted between two and nine times. The V and J genes are TRBV27 and TRBJ2-7, with D perhaps matching TRBD1 (6 bases). Trimming pared 3 bases from V and 0 bases from J, leaving 12 bases between. Germline V gene sequence: CDR1 MNHEY, CDR2 SMNVEV (reference sequence). CDR3 length: 15 amino acids. This CDR3 reads CASSFAPDSSYEQYF. CDR3 nucleotides: TGTGCCAGCAGTTTTGCTCCGGACAGCTCCTACGAGCAGTACTTC.

The chain joins TRBV7-3 to TRBJ2-7; 9 bases align to TRBD2. Trimming at V came to 4 bases and at J to 2 bases, leaving 3 bases not matched to a gene. This CDR3 has 14 amino acids. Germline-derived CDR1 and CDR2 are SGHTA and FQGTGA. The CDR3 DNA follows: TGTGCCAGCAGCTCCATAGCGGGGGCCTACGAGCAGTACTTC. This sequence encodes CASSSIAGAYEQYF.

This chain joins TRBV7-9 and TRBJ1-2, with a weak D call TRBD1 (6 bases). The germline V and J ends were trimmed by 5 bases and 6 bases, with 19 bases remaining between them. The germline gives CDR1 SEHNR, CDR2 FQNEAQ (reference sequence). The CDR3 is 15 amino acids. The CDR3 bases are TGTGCCAGCAGCGCATCAGGGGTTGTTATGGATGGCTACACCTTC. It codes for CASSASGVVMDGYTF.

V is TRBV7-9 and J is TRBJ1-4, with unresolved D. This CDR3 comprises 12 residues. Germline V gene data show CDR1 as SEHNR and CDR2 as FQNEAQ (reference sequence). V lost 6 bases to trimming and J lost 6 bases, with 8 bases between them. For the CDR3, the DNA is TGTGCCAGCAGTCGAGGGTATGAAAAACTGTTTTTT. Its protein is CASSRGYEKLFF.

The J gene is TRBJ1-5, the V gene TRBV28; D gene uncertain. The CDR3 contains 14 residues. Germline V gives CDR1 MDHEN, CDR2 SYDVKM. With 5 bases removed from V and 1 base from J, the gap between germline ends came to 9 bases. The CDR3 reads CASSIDGSNQPQHF. The CDR3 DNA reads as TGTGCCAGCAGTATCGACGGGAGCAATCAGCCCCAGCATTTT.

This clone was recorded a few times. The chain uses TRBV7-2 and TRBJ2-3; 10 nucleotides line up with TRBD2. Trimming took 5 bases from V and 6 from J; bases not matched to a gene: 8. The CDR3 totals 15 residues. The V gene's germline CDR1 is SGHTA and CDR2 FQGNSA. This chain's CDR3 is CASSDSSGSRDTQYF. CDR3 sequence (DNA): TGTGCCAGCAGCGATTCTAGCGGGAGCAGGGATACGCAGTATTTT.

CDR3 amino acids: CASSTTSGTNTGELFF. Here the CDR3 DNA reads TGTGCCAGCAGCACGACTAGCGGGACGAACACCGGGGAGCTGTTTTTT. This chain joins TRBV7-9 and TRBJ2-2, with 11 positions matching TRBD2. Per germline, CDR1 SEHNR and CDR2 FQNEAQ (reference sequence). The CDR3 runs to 16 residues. J was trimmed by 0 bases and V by 5 bases; bases with no gene match: 2.

This clone was found once. The chain carries TRBV9 and TRBJ1-1, with D hard to call. Per the germline V gene, CDR1 is SGDLS and CDR2 is YYNGEE. This CDR3 region has 15 residues. The germline V and J ends were trimmed by 4 bases and 5 bases, with 18 bases remaining between them. The CDR3: CASSSGHSGQTEAFF. For the CDR3, the DNA is TGTGCCAGCAGCTCCGGCCACTCCGGGCAAACTGAAGCTTTCTTT.

V gene TRBV7-9 combines with J gene TRBJ2-7; 7 bases agree with TRBD2. Germline-derived CDR1 and CDR2 are SEHNR and FQNEAQ (reference sequence). Losses at the gene ends were 6 bases for V and 2 bases for J; bases not matched to a gene: 16. The CDR3 loop spans 17 amino acids. The CDR3 DNA is TGTGCCAGCAGTCAATCTATACCGGGGGGAGTAGCCTACGAGCAGTACTTC. Translating gives CASSQSIPGGVAYEQYF.

CDR3 nucleotide sequence: TGTGCCAGCAGCTTTGAAGAAGCAGATACGCAGTATTTT. This codes for CASSFEEADTQYF. The V and J genes are TRBV7-2 and TRBJ2-3, with D uncertain. The germline CDR1 and CDR2 sequences are SGHTA and FQGNSA. This CDR3 region has 13 residues. Trimming removed 3 bases at V and 4 bases at J, with 8 bases between.

This rearrangement joins TRBV5-1 to TRBJ1-1, with 7 bases aligning to TRBD1. J was trimmed by 6 bases and V by 3 bases; bases with no gene match: 5. Looked up from germline, CDR1 is SGHRS and CDR2 is YFSETQ. The CDR3 is made up of 13 amino acids. The CDR3 loop is CASSSDDRAEAFF. The DNA for the CDR3 is TGCGCCAGCAGCTCCGACGACAGGGCTGAAGCTTTCTTT.